This entry is about one T cell receptor beta chain. What it binds is unknown. Via MiXCR, TCRdb re-called the 5' RACE reads, giving one row per CDR3 protein. This table has roughly 240,000 distinct CDR3 sequences, 32% appearing once. Trimming cost V 2 bases and J 2 bases, with 5 bases left between them. The CDR3 loop spans 12 amino acids. Germline values: CDR1 SGDLS, CDR2 YYNGEE. This entry belongs to a study of CD8 T cells in ankylosing spondylitis. Findings of the study overall: Disease-linked clones, CD8+, were relatively rare in peripheral blood. As reported, disease-linked clones showed significant enrichment in matched ankylosing spondylitis synovial fluid.

This receptor was identified in a male donor with ankylosing spondylitis or in good health (not recorded which). The source material was blood, either unsorted or a sorted T cell fraction (not recorded which). J is TRBJ2-7 and V is TRBV9, with D unclear. This chain's CDR3 is CASSVPPYEQYF. The CDR3 DNA reads as TGTGCCAGCAGCGTTCCTCCCTACGAGCAGTACTTC.